These 29 T cell receptor beta chains were sequenced from one sample in a study of technical replicates of blood from a handful of donors. Using immunoSEQ multiplex PCR, the repertoire was profiled, and TCRdb retains in-frame clones only, with some absent. This table holds 70,000 to 90,000 clones, roughly 94% found once. The material sequenced was T cells isolated from PBMCs. The origin of the receptors is a human donor in good health.

The chain uses TRBV9 and TRBJ1-1; D perhaps matches TRBD1 (6 bases). This CDR3 has 14 amino acids. With 4 bases removed from V and 3 bases from J, the gap between germline ends came to 13 bases. CDR1 and CDR2 from the germline V gene are SGDLS and YYNGEE. The CDR3 nucleotides read TGTGCCAGCAGCCCGAGGGGGAGGGACACTGAAGCTTTCTTT. This sequence encodes CASSPRGRDTEAFF.

V gene TRBV30 combines with J gene TRBJ1-2; 8 bases are shared with TRBD1. This CDR3 contains 14 residues. V dropped 4 bases and J dropped 4; count of bases not matched to a gene: 8. The V gene's germline CDR1 is GTSNPN and CDR2 SVGIG (reference sequence). CDR3 sequence (DNA): TGTGCCTGGACCTCGACCGGGACAGGCTATGGCTACACCTTC. This codes for CAWTSTGTGYGYTF.

The gene calls are TRBV18 and TRBJ1-1; D not certain. The CDR3 is made up of 13 amino acids. The V gene's germline CDR1 is KGHSH and CDR2 LQKENI. The V and J ends lost 3 bases and 1 base respectively, with 6 bases between them. The CDR3 DNA reads TGTGCCAGCTCACCCGTGTGGAACACTGAAGCTTTCTTT. Its translation is CASSPVWNTEAFF.

This chain links TRBV2 with TRBJ1-5; 7 bases line up with TRBD1. The CDR3 has 14 residues. Per the germline V gene, CDR1 is SNHLY and CDR2 is FYNNEI. J lost 6 bases, V lost 6 bases, and 8 bases had no gene match. CDR3 amino acids: CASSVPTGTQPQHF. DNA of the CDR3: TGTGCCAGCAGCGTTCCGACAGGGACTCAGCCCCAGCATTTT. Together with reference TRBV2 and TRBJ1-5, the CDR3 gives the full variable domain: EPEVTQTPSHQVTQMGQEVILRCVPISNHLYFYWYRQILGQKVEFLVSFYNNEISEKSEIFDDQFSVERPDGSNFTLKIRSTKLEDSAMYFCASSVPTGTQPQHFGDGTRLSIL.

CDR3 loop: CASSGDRATEAFF. In DNA, the CDR3 is TGTGCCAGCAGTGGGGACAGGGCCACTGAAGCTTTCTTT. This chain links TRBV2 with TRBJ1-1; 9 bases are shared with TRBD1. This CDR3 is built from 13 residues. Unmatched junction bases numbered 1, after V lost 4 bases and J lost 4 bases. The germline CDR1 and CDR2 sequences are SNHLY and FYNNEI.

The chain is built from TRBV2 and TRBJ2-1; possible D gene TRBD2, 6 bases. V lost 11 bases and J lost 5, with 16 bases in between. The CDR3 totals 13 residues. Germline assignment: CDR1 SNHLY and CDR2 FYNNEI. The DNA for the CDR3 is TGTGCCGGGAATCCGGGAGATAACAATGAGCAGTTCTTC. It translates to CAGNPGDNNEQFF.

The chain joins TRBV2 to TRBJ2-5, with a possible D match to TRBD2 (6 bases). Between the trimmed V and J ends, which lost 3 bases and 3 bases, there was a span of 11 bases. The V gene's germline CDR1 is SNHLY and CDR2 FYNNEI. The CDR3 contains 14 residues. The CDR3 bases are TGTGCCAGCAGTGATGCGTCGGGAGAAGAGACCCAGTACTTC. Translated, it gives CASSDASGEETQYF.

The chain combines TRBV19 with TRBJ1-5; possible D gene TRBD1, 6 bases. This CDR3 is 15 amino acids long. V was cut by 6 bases and J by 5 bases, with 17 bases left in between. Germline V CDR1 and CDR2: LNHDA, SQIVND (reference sequence). The CDR3 spells CASRNFRDTHQPQHF. Written as DNA, the CDR3 is TGTGCCAGTAGAAACTTCCGGGACACCCATCAGCCCCAGCATTTT.

The chain joins TRBV6-5 to TRBJ2-7, with 7 bases matching TRBD1. With V trimmed by 0 bases and J by 0 bases, 5 bases remained unmatched. The CDR3 consists of 16 residues. From germline, CDR1 is MNHEY and CDR2 SVGAGI. The CDR3: CASSYSTGLRSYEQYF. DNA for the CDR3: TGTGCCAGCAGTTACTCGACAGGGCTCCGCTCCTACGAGCAGTACTTC.

This clone has a single count. This rearrangement joins TRBV27 to TRBJ2-7; a possible D gene is TRBD1 (5 bases). V gave up 5 bases and J gave up 4 bases, with 18 bases separating them. The length of the CDR3 is 15 residues. Per germline, CDR1 MNHEY and CDR2 SMNVEV (reference sequence). The CDR3 sequence: CASSPRAGSGYEQYF. The DNA for the CDR3 is TGTGCCAGCAGTCCCCGAGCAGGGTCTGGGTACGAGCAGTACTTC.

The chain is built from TRBV7-9 and TRBJ2-3, with 8 bases matching TRBD2. The V and J ends lost 7 bases and 3 bases, in that order; junction bases with no gene match: 9. The CDR3 is 15 residues long. Germline CDR1 is SEHNR and CDR2 is FQNEAQ (reference sequence). CDR3 region: CASNIPGLETDTQYF. CDR3 DNA sequence: TGTGCCAGCAACATACCGGGACTAGAAACAGATACGCAGTATTTT.

The CDR3 loop reads CATSVGSDQPQHF. The CDR3 DNA sequence: TGTGCCACCAGCGTCGGGAGTGATCAGCCCCAGCATTTT. The chain employs TRBV15 and TRBJ1-5; no clear D gene. CDR3 length: 13 amino acids. The V and J ends lost 5 bases and 5 bases respectively, with 10 bases between them. CDR1 is LNHNV, CDR2 YYDKDF, per germline (reference sequence).

The V and J genes are TRBV13 and TRBJ1-5, with D tentatively TRBD1 (5 bases). This CDR3 has 14 residues. Trimming removed 5 bases at V and 5 bases at J, with 13 bases between. Per the germline V gene, CDR1 is PRHDT and CDR2 is FYEKMQ (reference sequence). The CDR3 nucleotides read TGTGCCAGCAGCCACGGGGGGGGTGATCAGCCCCAGCATTTT. Protein product: CASSHGGGDQPQHF.

This chain links TRBV6-6 with TRBJ1-1, with D uncertain. V shed 10 bases and J shed 4 bases, with 7 bases lying between them. The germline gives CDR1 MNHNY, CDR2 SVGAGI (reference sequence). The CDR3 length is 10 residues. The CDR3 loop is CATLSTEAFF. CDR3 in DNA: TGTGCCACCCTCAGCACTGAAGCTTTCTTT.

V usage is TRBV7-7 and J usage is TRBJ2-7; no clear D gene. Germline values: CDR1 SSHAT, CDR2 FNYEAQ (reference sequence). CDR3 length: 13 residues. V was shortened by 2 bases and J by 3 bases, with 8 bases between the two germline ends. As DNA, the CDR3 is TGTGCCAGCAGCTTAAACAGATTCTACGAGCAGTACTTC. Translated, it gives CASSLNRFYEQYF. Looking up the rest from reference TRBV7-7 and TRBJ2-7 gives the full variable domain: GAGVSQSPRYKVTKRGQDVTLRCDPISSHATLYWYQQALGQGPEFLTYFNYEAQPDKSGLPSDRFSAERPEGSISTLTIQRTEQRDSAMYRCASSLNRFYEQYFGPGTRLTVT.

The chain recombines TRBV6-1 with TRBJ2-6; maybe TRBD2 (7 bases). This CDR3 has 16 amino acids. V was shortened by 0 bases and J by 3 bases, with 9 bases between the two germline ends. Germline assignment: CDR1 MNHNS and CDR2 SASEGT. CDR3 nucleotides: TGTGCCAGCAGTGAAGCAGGGGGGGTTGGGGCCAACGTCCTGACTTTC. Amino acids: CASSEAGGVGANVLTF.

The chain links TRBV5-1 to TRBJ2-3; 10 nucleotides agree with TRBD2. V shed 2 bases, J shed 3 bases, and the junction held 6 bases outside the gene matches. The CDR3 is 16 amino acids. Germline CDR1 reads SGHRS; CDR2 reads YFSETQ. The DNA of the CDR3 is TGCGCCAGCAGCTTATTAGGACTAGCGGTAACAGATACGCAGTATTTT. Translated, it gives CASSLLGLAVTDTQYF. The complete variable domain, with remaining parts taken from reference TRBV5-1 and TRBJ2-3, reads KAGVTQTPRYLIKTRGQQVTLSCSPISGHRSVSWYQQTPGQGLQFLFEYFSETQRNKGNFPGRFSGRQFSNSRSEMNVSTLELGDSALYLCASSLLGLAVTDTQYFGPGTRLTVL.

The sample holds one count of this clone. The gene calls are TRBV6-5 and TRBJ2-7; tentatively, D is TRBD1 (5 bases). V lost 2 bases to trimming and J lost 1 base, with 9 bases between them. Germline CDR1 MNHEY, CDR2 SVGAGI. The CDR3 covers 14 residues. CDR3 coding DNA: TGTGCCAGCAGTTACAGGGGCCTTTCCTACGAGCAGTACTTC. It encodes CASSYRGLSYEQYF.

The chain joins TRBV6-1 to TRBJ2-3; TRBD2 aligns across 11 bases. V shed 4 bases, J shed 2 bases, and the junction held 2 bases outside the gene matches. CDR1 MNHNS and CDR2 SASEGT come from the germline V gene. CDR3 length: 15 residues. CDR3 in amino acids: CASSGLAGYTDTQYF. CDR3 DNA sequence: TGTGCCAGCAGTGGACTAGCGGGATACACAGATACGCAGTATTTT.

The chain recombines TRBV7-2 with TRBJ1-2; TRBD1 aligns across 7 bases. In germline, CDR1 is SGHTA, CDR2 FQGNSA. CDR3 length: 12 residues. Trimming at V came to 4 bases and at J to 8 bases, leaving 4 bases not matched to a gene. This chain's CDR3 is CASSSTGAGYTF. In nucleotides, the CDR3 is TGTGCCAGCAGCTCAACAGGGGCCGGCTACACCTTC.

CDR3 protein: CASSLNMVAAFF. CDR3 nucleotides: TGTGCCAGCAGCTTAAATATGGTAGCGGCTTTCTTT. This sequence joins TRBV11-2 and TRBJ1-1; D is unclear. Deletions cut 2 bases from V and 11 bases from J, with 12 bases between. CDR1 and CDR2 from the germline V gene are SGHAT and FQNNGV. CDR3 size: 12 residues.

This clone was counted a single time. The rearrangement links TRBV6-5 to TRBJ2-7; tentative D call: TRBD1 (5 bases). The CDR3 sequence is 12 residues long. Trimming took 6 bases from V and 3 from J, leaving 9 bases between them. Germline CDR1 reads MNHEY; CDR2 reads SVGAGI. CDR3 in DNA: TGTGCCAGCAGCCAGGGTCTCTACGAGCAGTACTTC. It codes for CASSQGLYEQYF.

The genes are TRBV19 and TRBJ2-7; TRBD2 matches at 13 bases. The CDR3 covers 15 residues. Per the germline V gene, CDR1 is LNHDA and CDR2 is SQIVND (reference sequence). The junction had 3 bases not matched to a gene; V was cut back by 5 bases and J by 2 bases. The chain's CDR3 is CASSPGTSGAYEQYF. DNA for the CDR3: TGTGCCAGTAGTCCCGGGACTAGCGGGGCCTACGAGCAGTACTTC.

The chain employs TRBV28 and TRBJ1-2, with D unclear. V shed 6 bases and J shed 4 bases, with 15 bases lying between them. The CDR3 consists of 14 residues. Per the germline V gene, CDR1 is MDHEN and CDR2 is SYDVKM. CDR3 sequence: CASRPQEMGYGYTF. The CDR3 region has the DNA TGTGCCAGCAGACCTCAGGAAATGGGCTATGGCTACACCTTC.

The V and J genes are TRBV7-2 and TRBJ2-3, with TRBD2 matching 7 bases. Germline V gives CDR1 SGHTA, CDR2 FQGNSA. The CDR3 consists of 16 residues. With 1 base clipped from V and 1 base from J, the junction kept 5 bases outside the gene matches. CDR3 amino acids: CASSLVAGIRTDTQYF. DNA of the CDR3: TGTGCCAGCAGCTTAGTAGCGGGCATACGCACAGATACGCAGTATTTT.

The chain uses TRBV21-1 and TRBJ2-5; the D segment call TRBD2 is taken from the table without a DNA check. TRBV21-1 is shown as a pseudogene. The CDR3 length is 16 residues. The CDR3 sequence is CASSKEDGRASETQYF. The CDR3 DNA reads as TGTGCCAGCAGCAAAGAGGACGGGAGGGCCAGCGAGACCCAGTACTTC.

The chain couples TRBV27 to TRBJ2-7; 7 bases map to TRBD1. The germline CDR1 and CDR2 sequences are MNHEY and SMNVEV (reference sequence). The CDR3 is made up of 12 amino acids. V was pared by 5 bases and J by 6 bases, with 4 bases of the junction left unmatched. The CDR3 DNA sequence: TGTGCCAGCAGTGGGACAGCGATCGAGCAGTACTTC. Its protein product is CASSGTAIEQYF.

V and J are TRBV6-5 and TRBJ2-2; D possibly corresponds to TRBD1 (5 bases). Germline CDR1 reads MNHEY; CDR2 reads SVGAGI. This CDR3 is 14 amino acids long. Between the trimmed V and J ends, which lost 4 bases and 4 bases, there was a span of 10 bases. The CDR3 nucleotides read TGTGCCAGCAGTTCCGGACAATCCACCGGGGAGCTGTTTTTT. Residues: CASSSGQSTGELFF.

The chain recombines TRBV11-3 with TRBJ2-4; 7 nucleotides align to TRBD1. CDR3 length: 16 amino acids. The germline gives CDR1 SGHNT, CDR2 YENEEA. The V and J ends lost 4 bases and 8 bases, in that order; junction bases with no gene match: 14. CDR3 DNA: TGTGCCAGCAGCTCGTTACCTCCGACAGGGTTAGACATTCAGTACTTC. Residues: CASSSLPPTGLDIQYF.